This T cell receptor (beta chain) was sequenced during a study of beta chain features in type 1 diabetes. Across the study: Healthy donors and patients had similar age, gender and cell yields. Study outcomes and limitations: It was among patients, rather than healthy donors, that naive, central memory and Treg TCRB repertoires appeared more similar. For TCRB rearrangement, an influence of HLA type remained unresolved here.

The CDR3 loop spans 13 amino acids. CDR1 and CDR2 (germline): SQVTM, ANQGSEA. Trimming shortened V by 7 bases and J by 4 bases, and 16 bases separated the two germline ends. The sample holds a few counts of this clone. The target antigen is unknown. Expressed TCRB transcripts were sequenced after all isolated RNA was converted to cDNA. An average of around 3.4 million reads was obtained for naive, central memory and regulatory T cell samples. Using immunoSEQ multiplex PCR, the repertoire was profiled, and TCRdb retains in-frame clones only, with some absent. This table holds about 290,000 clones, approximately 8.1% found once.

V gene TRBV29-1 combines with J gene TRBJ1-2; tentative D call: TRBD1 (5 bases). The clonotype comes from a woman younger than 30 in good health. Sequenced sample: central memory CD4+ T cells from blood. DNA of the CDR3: TGCAGCGCCGAAAAAATGCAGGGCTATGGCTACACCTTC. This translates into CSAEKMQGYGYTF.